This TCR beta chain originates from a study of blood T cell repertoires in COVID-19. Per the original methods: Estimation of nucleated cell counts was performed using reference gene primer amplification. Sequenced by immunoSEQ multiplex PCR; TCRdb stores in-frame clones only, minus some. The V and J calls and clone size are taken from that table; D and trimming were inferred from the DNA. The data show roughly 65,000 clones, with approximately 85% seen just once and around 32% held by the top ten. J was trimmed by 2 bases and V by 4 bases; bases with no gene match: 14. The length of the CDR3 is 18 residues. The germline V gene has CDR1 KGHSH and CDR2 LQKENI.

Material: peripheral blood. This chain links TRBV18 with TRBJ2-7; TRBD1 aligns across 10 bases. This receptor was taken from a woman aged 80 or over with active or convalescent COVID-19. The CDR3 here is CASSRTAGTGVNPYEQYF. The CDR3 DNA follows: TGTGCCAGCTCACGAACGGCCGGGACAGGGGTCAACCCCTACGAGCAGTACTTC.